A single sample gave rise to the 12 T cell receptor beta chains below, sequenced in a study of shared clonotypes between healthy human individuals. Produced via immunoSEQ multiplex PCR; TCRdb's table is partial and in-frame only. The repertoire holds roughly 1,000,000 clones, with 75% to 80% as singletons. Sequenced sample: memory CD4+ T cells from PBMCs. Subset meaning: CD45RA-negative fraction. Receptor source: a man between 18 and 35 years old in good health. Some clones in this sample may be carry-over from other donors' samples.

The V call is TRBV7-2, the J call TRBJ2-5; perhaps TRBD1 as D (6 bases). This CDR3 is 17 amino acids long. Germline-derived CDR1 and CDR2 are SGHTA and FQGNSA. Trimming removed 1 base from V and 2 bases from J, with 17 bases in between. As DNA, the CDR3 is TGTGCCAGCAGCTTAGGTCCTCCGACGACAGGACAAGAGACCCAGTACTTC. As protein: CASSLGPPTTGQETQYF.

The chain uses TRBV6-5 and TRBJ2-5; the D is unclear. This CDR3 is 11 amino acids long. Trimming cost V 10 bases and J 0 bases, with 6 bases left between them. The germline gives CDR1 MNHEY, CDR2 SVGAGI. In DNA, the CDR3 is TGTGCCATCCGGAACCAAGAGACCCAGTACTTC. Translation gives CAIRNQETQYF.

The CDR3 reads CASRPGQLTNYGYTF. The CDR3 region has the DNA TGTGCCAGCAGACCCGGACAGCTAACTAACTATGGCTACACCTTC. The chain couples TRBV5-4 to TRBJ1-2; a weak D match, TRBD1 (6 bases). Germline CDR1 reads SGHNT; CDR2 reads YYREEE (reference sequence). Deletions cut 5 bases from V and 0 bases from J, with 14 bases between. CDR3 length equals 15 residues.

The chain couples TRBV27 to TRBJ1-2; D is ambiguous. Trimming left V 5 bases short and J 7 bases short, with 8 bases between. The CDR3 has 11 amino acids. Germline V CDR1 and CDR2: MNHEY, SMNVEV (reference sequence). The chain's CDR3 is CASSEGFGYTF. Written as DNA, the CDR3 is TGTGCCAGCAGTGAAGGTTTTGGCTACACCTTC.

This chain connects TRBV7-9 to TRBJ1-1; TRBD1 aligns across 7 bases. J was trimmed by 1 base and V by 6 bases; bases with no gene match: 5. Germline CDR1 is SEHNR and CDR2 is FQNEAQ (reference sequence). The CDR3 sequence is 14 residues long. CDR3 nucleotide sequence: TGTGCCAGCAGGAAGGGACAGTCGAACACTGAAGCTTTCTTT. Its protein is CASRKGQSNTEAFF.

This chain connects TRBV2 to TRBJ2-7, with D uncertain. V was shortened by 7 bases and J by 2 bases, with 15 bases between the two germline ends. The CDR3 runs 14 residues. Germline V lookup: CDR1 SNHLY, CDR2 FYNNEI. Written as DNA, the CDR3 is TGTGCCAGCATGATTAAGGGCCCCACCTACGAGCAGTACTTC. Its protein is CASMIKGPTYEQYF.

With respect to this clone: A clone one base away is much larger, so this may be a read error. The CDR3 reads CASSLDHYEQYF. The CDR3 DNA reads TGTGCCAGCAGCTTAGACCACTACGAGCAGTACTTC. The rearrangement joins TRBV5-7 to TRBJ2-7; no reliable D call. TRBV5-7 is an ORF; its function is uncertain. V was clipped by 2 bases and J by 3 bases, with 6 bases between them. This CDR3 has 12 residues.

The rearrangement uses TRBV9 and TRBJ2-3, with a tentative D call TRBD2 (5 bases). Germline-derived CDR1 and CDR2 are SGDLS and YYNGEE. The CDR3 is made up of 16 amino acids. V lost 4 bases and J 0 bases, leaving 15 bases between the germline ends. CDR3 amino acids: CASSTRAWESTDTQYF. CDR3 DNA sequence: TGTGCCAGCAGCACCCGAGCGTGGGAGAGCACAGATACGCAGTATTTT.

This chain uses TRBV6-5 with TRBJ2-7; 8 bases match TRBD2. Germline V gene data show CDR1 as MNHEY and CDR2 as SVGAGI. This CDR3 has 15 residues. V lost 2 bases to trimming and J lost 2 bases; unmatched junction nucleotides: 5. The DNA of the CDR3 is TGTGCCAGCAGTTACGCAGCAGCGGGGGCCTACGAGCAGTACTTC. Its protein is CASSYAAAGAYEQYF.

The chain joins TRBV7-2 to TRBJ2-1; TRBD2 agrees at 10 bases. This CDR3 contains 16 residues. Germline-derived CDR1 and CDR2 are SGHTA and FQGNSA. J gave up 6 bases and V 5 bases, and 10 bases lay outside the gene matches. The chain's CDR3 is CASSPNSSGSFNEQFF. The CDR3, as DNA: TGTGCCAGCAGCCCTAACTCTAGCGGGAGTTTCAATGAGCAGTTCTTC.

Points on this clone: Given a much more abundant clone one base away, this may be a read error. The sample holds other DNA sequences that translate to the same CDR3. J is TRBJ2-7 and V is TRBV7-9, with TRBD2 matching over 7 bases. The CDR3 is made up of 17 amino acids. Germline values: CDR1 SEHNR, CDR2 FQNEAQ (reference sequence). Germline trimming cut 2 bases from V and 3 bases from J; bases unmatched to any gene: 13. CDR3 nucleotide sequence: TGTGCCAGCAGCTTAACGAAGCGGGGCTCCCCCTACTACGAGCAGTACTTC. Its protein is CASSLTKRGSPYYEQYF.

The CDR3 protein is CASSVQGLGNQPQHF. CDR3 coding DNA: TGTGCCAGCAGTGTACAGGGTTTGGGCAATCAGCCCCAGCATTTT. The chain uses TRBV6-1 and TRBJ1-5; a weak D match, TRBD1 (6 bases). V lost 4 bases, J lost 2 bases, and 12 bases lay in between. The CDR3 is made up of 15 amino acids. Germline V CDR1 and CDR2: MNHNS, SASEGT.